This T cell receptor (beta chain) was captured by sequencing in a study of response to subunit inactivated influenza vaccine. TCRdb recomputed calls from the RT-PCR reads with MiXCR, one row per CDR3 protein. This sample yields more than 600,000 distinct CDR3 sequences, of which about 18% are seen a single time; 11% belongs to the top ten. The CDR3 runs 15 residues. Per germline, CDR1 SGHDT and CDR2 YYEEEE. With V trimmed by 4 bases and J by 5 bases, 7 bases remained unmatched. This clonotype was observed a handful of times. Its antigen remains unknown. General study results and limits: New T cells are recruited in small numbers by each seasonal influenza vaccination, according to the authors' suggestion.

The sequencing used PBMCs from blood, collected 5 days after vaccination. The rearrangement joins TRBV5-6 to TRBJ2-5, with TRBD2 matching 11 bases. This receptor was obtained from a man aged 50-60 years who received an inactivated influenza vaccine. CDR3 sequence: CASSVLAGGAETQYF. CDR3 nucleotides: TGTGCCAGCAGCGTCCTAGCGGGGGGTGCGGAGACCCAGTACTTC.